This T cell receptor (beta chain) appears in the sequencing data of a study of blood T cell repertoires in COVID-19. Study-level information: Spain, Italy and the United States supplied samples that represented acute and convalescent COVID-19. Sample material is recorded as cDNA or gDNA derived from T cells, B-cell-depleted T cells, or PBMCs.

The V gene's germline CDR1 is SGHDT and CDR2 YYEEEE. With 4 bases clipped from V and 10 bases from J, the junction kept 10 bases outside the gene matches. This CDR3 is built from 13 residues. In the authors' methods: Cell counts per sample came from amplifying reference gene primers. TCRdb's copy holds only in-frame clones and misses some; the assay was immunoSEQ multiplex PCR. From that table come the V and J calls and clone size; the DNA was used to work out D and trimming. The data show around 200,000 clones, 83% seen once. This TCR was sampled from a woman aged 40-49 years with active or convalescent COVID-19. Material: peripheral blood. J is TRBJ1-2 and V is TRBV5-6; 7 bases are shared with TRBD1. The chain's CDR3 is CASSHRDRVSYTF. For the CDR3, the DNA is TGTGCCAGCAGCCACCGGGACAGAGTGTCCTACACCTTC.